Presented here are 27 T cell receptor beta chains from one specimen sequenced in a study of response to subunit inactivated influenza vaccine. TCRdb reprocessed the RT-PCR reads via MiXCR and lists one record per CDR3 protein. The sample lists some 190,000 distinct CDR3 sequences; approximately 14% were seen once. The sequencing used CD8+ T cells sorted from PBMCs, collected roughly 5 days after vaccination. These receptors were obtained from a man aged 50 or older who received an inactivated influenza vaccine.

CDR3 residues: CATSHSYGYTF. CDR3 nucleotide sequence: TGTGCCACCAGTCACAGCTATGGCTACACCTTC. The chain couples TRBV24-1 to TRBJ1-2, with D uncertain. There are 11 residues in the CDR3. Trimming removed 6 bases at V and 4 bases at J, with 5 bases between. CDR1 is KGHDR and CDR2 is SFDVKD in the germline V gene.

This rearrangement joins TRBV4-2 to TRBJ2-2; TRBD1 or TRBD2 may be the D gene (6 bases each). The CDR3 length is 14 residues. The germline V and J ends were trimmed by 0 bases and 10 bases, with 12 bases remaining between them. Germline V gene sequence: CDR1 LGHNA, CDR2 YNFKEQ. CDR3 in DNA: TGTGCCAGCAGCCAAGACTACGGGGGCAAGGAGCTGTTTTTT. Its translation is CASSQDYGGKELFF.

The chain couples TRBV29-1 to TRBJ2-5; 8 bases agree with TRBD2. V gave up 7 bases and J gave up 2 bases; unmatched junction bases: 9. This CDR3 is built from 14 residues. Germline V gene sequence: CDR1 SQVTM, CDR2 ANQGSEA. The CDR3 region is CSETLAGGQETQYF. As DNA, the CDR3 is TGCAGCGAGACCCTAGCGGGCGGACAAGAGACCCAGTACTTC.

This rearrangement joins TRBV4-1 to TRBJ2-7; no clear D. The CDR3 sequence is 17 residues long. Trimming removed 0 bases from V and 4 bases from J, with 19 bases in between. Germline V gene lookup returns CDR1 MGHRA and CDR2 YSYEKL. The CDR3 reads CASSQDTRLGVSYEQYF. The CDR3 DNA follows: TGCGCCAGCAGCCAAGATACCCGCCTTGGGGTCTCGTACGAGCAGTACTTC.

This clonotype was observed at least ten times. V usage is TRBV6-5 and J usage is TRBJ2-1, with TRBD1 matching 10 bases. This CDR3 is 15 amino acids long. Germline CDR1 reads MNHEY; CDR2 reads SVGAGI. J lost 4 bases, V lost 4 bases, and 4 bases had no gene match. The CDR3 spells CASSSPGQGYNEQFF. DNA for the CDR3: TGTGCCAGCAGTTCTCCGGGACAGGGGTACAATGAGCAGTTCTTC.

The V and J genes are TRBV2 and TRBJ2-6, with TRBD1 matching 9 bases. J gave up 2 bases and V 6 bases, and 11 bases lay outside the gene matches. This CDR3 has 18 residues. Germline V gives CDR1 SNHLY, CDR2 FYNNEI. The CDR3 DNA follows: TGTGCCAGCAGACCTGGGGGGGGACAGGGAACTGGGGCCAACGTCCTGACTTTC. This translates into CASRPGGGQGTGANVLTF.

The rearrangement links TRBV25-1 to TRBJ1-2, with 9 bases aligning to TRBD1. The V and J ends lost 5 bases and 3 bases, in that order; junction bases with no gene match: 4. CDR3 length: 14 amino acids. CDR1 is MGHDK, CDR2 SYGVNS, per germline. CDR3 in amino acids: CASSKGQGHYGYTF. The CDR3 region has the DNA TGTGCCAGCAGTAAGGGACAGGGACACTATGGCTACACCTTC.

The chain has TRBV6-5 and TRBJ2-1, with D unresolved. The CDR3 is made up of 14 amino acids. V shed 0 bases and J shed 3 bases, with 6 bases lying between them. Per the germline V gene, CDR1 is MNHEY and CDR2 is SVGAGI. CDR3 coding DNA: TGTGCCAGCAGTTACTCCCGACTCTACAATGAGCAGTTCTTC. As protein: CASSYSRLYNEQFF.

This clonotype has just a few counts. This rearrangement joins TRBV28 to TRBJ1-1; no clear D gene. The CDR3 runs to 14 residues. Germline CDR1 MDHEN, CDR2 SYDVKM. Trimming removed 1 base at V and 4 bases at J, with 10 bases between. The CDR3 reads CASSLFRMGTEAFF. CDR3 nucleotide sequence: TGTGCCAGCAGTTTATTTCGCATGGGCACTGAAGCTTTCTTT.

This clonotype was seen only a few times. The chain has TRBV7-6 and TRBJ1-6, with no clear D. The CDR3 spans 14 residues. Trimming removed 5 bases from V and 0 bases from J, with 5 bases in between. From germline, CDR1 is SGHVS and CDR2 FNYEAQ. The CDR3 bases are TGTGCCAGCAGCGAGAGCTCCTATAATTCACCCCTCCACTTT. This encodes CASSESSYNSPLHF.

This clonotype came up a few times. The chain recombines TRBV28 with TRBJ2-1; D gene ambiguous. Germline V gives CDR1 MDHEN, CDR2 SYDVKM. Trimming pared 3 bases from V and 5 bases from J, leaving 8 bases between. This CDR3 is built from 13 residues. This CDR3 is CASSFVQNNEQFF. The CDR3, as DNA: TGTGCCAGCAGTTTCGTGCAGAACAATGAGCAGTTCTTC.

The chain employs TRBV7-6 and TRBJ2-5; 8 bases line up with TRBD2. CDR1 and CDR2 from the germline V gene are SGHVS and FNYEAQ. With 6 bases clipped from V and 4 bases from J, the junction kept 7 bases outside the gene matches. The CDR3 is made up of 14 amino acids. CDR3 sequence (DNA): TGTGCCAGCAGGGCCAGGACTAGCCCAGAGACCCAGTACTTC. This codes for CASRARTSPETQYF.

The rearrangement joins TRBV11-2 to TRBJ2-5; possibly TRBD1 for D (5 bases). The CDR3 is 17 residues long. The V and J ends lost 3 bases and 3 bases respectively, with 20 bases between them. Per germline, CDR1 SGHAT and CDR2 FQNNGV. CDR3 sequence (DNA): TGTGCCAGCAGCTTCAGAGTAGGGGTACTGTTGAAAGAGACCCAGTACTTC. The encoded protein is CASSFRVGVLLKETQYF.

The V gene is TRBV27, the J gene TRBJ2-1, with 8 bases that match TRBD1. V lost 6 bases to trimming and J lost 4 bases; unmatched junction nucleotides: 8. The CDR3 runs to 15 residues. Per the germline V gene, CDR1 is MNHEY and CDR2 is SMNVEV (reference sequence). The CDR3 nucleotides read TGTGCCAGCAGCTCCGGGACAGGACCTTACAATGAGCAGTTCTTC. It specifies CASSSGTGPYNEQFF.

The J gene is TRBJ2-7, the V gene TRBV6-1, with D possibly being TRBD1 (6 bases). This CDR3 comprises 15 residues. The germline V and J ends were trimmed by 3 bases and 5 bases, with 17 bases remaining between them. Germline lookup yields CDR1 MNHNS and CDR2 SASEGT. The CDR3 spells CASSDTATGLNEQYF. The CDR3 DNA is TGTGCCAGCAGTGATACCGCGACAGGCTTAAACGAGCAGTACTTC.

V usage is TRBV2 and J usage is TRBJ1-1, with 8 bases aligning to TRBD1. V shed 6 bases, J shed 0 bases, and the junction held 6 bases outside the gene matches. This CDR3 region has 15 residues. Germline assignment: CDR1 SNHLY and CDR2 FYNNEI. The CDR3 protein is CASRGQVTLNTEAFF. CDR3 bases: TGTGCCAGCAGGGGACAGGTGACCTTGAACACTGAAGCTTTCTTT.

This clonotype was observed at least ten times. The V and J genes are TRBV6-2 or TRBV6-3 and TRBJ2-1; D may be TRBD1 or TRBD2 (5 bases each). V was shortened by 6 bases and J by 8 bases, with 11 bases between the two germline ends. The CDR3 spans 12 residues. Germline values: CDR1 MNHEY, CDR2 SVGEGT. CDR3 loop: CASSLRGDEQFF. The CDR3 DNA reads as TGTGCCAGCAGCCTCAGAGGGGATGAGCAGTTCTTC.

This clonotype was seen a handful of times. This chain connects TRBV3-1 to TRBJ2-7, with 8 bases matching TRBD2. Unmatched junction bases numbered 10, after V lost 0 bases and J lost 6 bases. This CDR3 has 16 amino acids. Germline CDR1 and CDR2: LGHDT and YNNKEL (reference sequence). The CDR3: CASSQEDKRGGLEQYF. The CDR3 bases are TGTGCCAGCAGCCAAGAAGACAAACGCGGGGGGCTCGAGCAGTACTTC.

This chain connects TRBV29-1 to TRBJ2-1; 10 nucleotides match TRBD1. The CDR3 is made up of 14 amino acids. V trimming: 6 bases; J trimming: 7 bases; junction bases outside the gene matches: 9. Germline CDR1 and CDR2: SQVTM and ANQGSEA. The CDR3 bases are TGCAGCGTACCGGGACAGGGGTCTCTAAATGAGCAGTTCTTC. This encodes CSVPGQGSLNEQFF.

The chain is built from TRBV7-9 and TRBJ2-1; D gene uncertain. There are 12 residues in the CDR3. Trimming took off 5 bases at V and 10 bases at J, with 12 bases between the two ends. Germline-derived CDR1 and CDR2 are SEHNR and FQNEAQ (reference sequence). DNA for the CDR3: TGTGCCAGCAGCACTATAGAACGGGAGCAGTTCTTC. It translates to CASSTIEREQFF. The full variable domain, in which reference TRBV7-9 and TRBJ2-1 provide the parts outside the CDR3, is DTGVSQNPRHKITKRGQNVTFRCDPISEHNRLYWYRQTLGQGPEFLTYFQNEAQLEKSRLLSDRFSAERPKGSFSTLEIQRTEQGDSAMYLCASSTIEREQFFGPGTRLTVL.

This chain joins TRBV25-1 and TRBJ1-2; 8 nucleotides line up with TRBD1. Germline V CDR1 and CDR2: MGHDK, SYGVNS. The junction had 6 bases not matched to a gene; V was cut back by 2 bases and J by 4 bases. The CDR3 has 15 amino acids. CDR3 DNA sequence: TGTGCCAGCAGTGAAGGACAGGGATTGCGCTATGGCTACACCTTC. Translated, it gives CASSEGQGLRYGYTF.

The chain combines TRBV27 with TRBJ2-7; 9 nucleotides align to TRBD2. This CDR3 is built from 17 residues. The germline V gene encodes CDR1 MNHEY and CDR2 SMNVEV (reference sequence). V was pared by 2 bases and J by 5 bases, with 13 bases of the junction left unmatched. CDR3 loop: CASSLVYGREGPHEQYF. In DNA form, the CDR3 reads TGTGCCAGCAGTTTAGTGTATGGGCGGGAGGGCCCCCACGAGCAGTACTTC.

This clonotype was counted a few times. The J gene is TRBJ2-1, the V gene TRBV27, with D hard to call. This CDR3 comprises 12 residues. The V end lost 5 bases, the J end lost 8 bases, and 10 bases lay between the germline ends. Germline CDR1 MNHEY, CDR2 SMNVEV (reference sequence). Written as DNA, the CDR3 is TGTGCCAGCAGTCCACGTGAGGATGAGCAGTTCTTC. It translates to CASSPREDEQFF.

The V and J genes are TRBV6-5 and TRBJ2-7; maybe TRBD1 (5 bases). The germline gives CDR1 MNHEY, CDR2 SVGAGI. This CDR3 is 13 amino acids long. The germline V and J ends were trimmed by 2 bases and 0 bases, with 5 bases remaining between them. As DNA, the CDR3 is TGTGCCAGCAGTTACGGGGCCTCCTACGAGCAGTACTTC. It is translated as CASSYGASYEQYF.

This clonotype was picked up a small number of times. The chain carries TRBV27 and TRBJ1-4; TRBD1 matches at 8 bases. There are 14 residues in the CDR3. Germline lookup yields CDR1 MNHEY and CDR2 SMNVEV (reference sequence). After removal of 3 bases from V and 7 bases from J, the junction contained 4 bases not matched to a gene. The chain's CDR3 is CASSFQGASEKLFF. CDR3 DNA sequence: TGTGCCAGCAGTTTTCAGGGGGCTAGTGAAAAACTGTTTTTT.

In this sample, this clonotype turned up many times. The chain carries TRBV11-2 and TRBJ2-1; the match to TRBD2 covers 7 bases. This CDR3 region has 13 residues. J was trimmed by 10 bases and V by 1 base; bases with no gene match: 4. Germline V CDR1 and CDR2: SGHAT, FQNNGV. The CDR3 sequence is CASSLVVGGEQFF. The CDR3 bases are TGTGCCAGCAGCTTAGTTGTCGGGGGGGAGCAGTTCTTC.

The chain employs TRBV11-2 and TRBJ2-1; 15 bases align to TRBD2. Germline V lookup: CDR1 SGHAT, CDR2 FQNNGV. V dropped 1 base and J dropped 5; count of bases not matched to a gene: 6. The length of the CDR3 is 18 residues. DNA of the CDR3: TGTGCCAGCAGCTTAGTAGGACTAGCGGGAGGGTTAAACAATGAGCAGTTCTTC. Its protein product is CASSLVGLAGGLNNEQFF. Supplemented by reference TRBV11-2 and TRBJ2-1, the full variable domain reads EAGVAQSPRYKIIEKRQSVAFWCNPISGHATLYWYQQILGQGPKLLIQFQNNGVVDDSQLPKDRFSAERLKGVDSTLKIQPAKLEDSAVYLCASSLVGLAGGLNNEQFFGPGTRLTVL.